The next 27 T cell receptor beta chains were all read from a single sample in a study of CD8 T cells in Susac syndrome. Random hexamers served to reverse transcribe roughly 0.5 to 1 ug RNA. TCRdb reprocessed the immunoSEQ multiplex PCR reads with MiXCR, giving one entry per CDR3 protein. This table has about 300,000 distinct CDR3 sequences, roughly 94% appearing once. The sample consisted of CD4+ T cells from PBMCs. Every receptor here comes from a human donor with multiple sclerosis.

This clonotype was seen a few times. The rearrangement links TRBV12-3 or TRBV12-4 to TRBJ2-7; 7 bases agree with TRBD1. CDR3 length: 12 residues. J lost 4 bases, V lost 3 bases, and 0 bases had no gene match. CDR3 in DNA: TGTGCCAGCAGTTTCAGGGGGTACGAGCAGTACTTC. Amino acids: CASSFRGYEQYF.

This sequence joins TRBV6-1 and TRBJ2-1; 7 positions match TRBD1. The CDR3 is 15 residues long. The V and J ends lost 3 bases and 7 bases, in that order; junction bases with no gene match: 9. From germline, CDR1 is MNHNS and CDR2 SASEGT. CDR3 protein: CASSDGQAPGNEQFF. The CDR3 DNA sequence: TGTGCCAGCAGTGACGGACAGGCGCCTGGGAATGAGCAGTTCTTC.

CDR3 in amino acids: CASSQDYQGDTYEQYF. In DNA form, the CDR3 reads TGCGCCAGCAGCCAAGATTACCAAGGGGATACCTACGAGCAGTACTTC. The chain joins TRBV4-3 to TRBJ2-7, with D perhaps matching TRBD1 (5 bases). The CDR3 has 16 residues. CDR1 and CDR2 (germline): LGHNA, YSLEER. Between the trimmed V and J ends, which lost 0 bases and 2 bases, there was a span of 14 bases.

The chain uses TRBV20-1 and TRBJ2-4; TRBD1 agrees at 10 bases. V shed 1 base and J 0 bases; nucleotides not matched to a gene: 27. The CDR3 loop spans 24 amino acids. CDR1 and CDR2 from the germline V gene are DFQATT and SNEGSKA (reference sequence). The CDR3 DNA reads as TGCAGTGCTAGAGGCCGGGACAGGGGTTTGGGGAGGGCCCACCCGGGCCTAGCCAAAAACATTCAGTACTTC. Translation: CSARGRDRGLGRAHPGLAKNIQYF.

V usage is TRBV12-3 or TRBV12-4 and J usage is TRBJ2-7; D unclear. The length of the CDR3 is 12 residues. Between the trimmed V and J ends, which lost 6 bases and 3 bases, there was a span of 9 bases. CDR3 amino acids: CASSSGYYEQYF. The CDR3 DNA reads as TGTGCCAGCAGCTCCGGATACTACGAGCAGTACTTC.

CDR3 region: CASSPSFGPNTEAFF. CDR3 sequence (DNA): TGTGCCAGCAGCCCGAGCTTCGGACCGAACACTGAAGCTTTCTTT. The V and J genes are TRBV7-2 and TRBJ1-1; D uncertain. The germline V gene has CDR1 SGHTA and CDR2 FQGNSA. The length of the CDR3 is 15 residues. Trimming took off 5 bases at V and 1 base at J, with 14 bases between the two ends.

This chain uses TRBV11-2 with TRBJ2-1, with D perhaps TRBD2 (6 bases). Trimming shortened V by 4 bases and J by 6 bases, and 13 bases separated the two germline ends. This CDR3 spans 14 amino acids. Germline assignment: CDR1 SGHAT and CDR2 FQNNGV. The CDR3 protein is CASSSRLVGNEQFF. CDR3 sequence (DNA): TGTGCCAGCAGCTCCAGACTAGTTGGCAATGAGCAGTTCTTC.

The rearrangement joins TRBV6-6 to TRBJ2-7; D remains unclear. The V gene lost 4 bases and the J gene lost 4 bases, with 11 bases spanning the gap. The CDR3 runs to 13 residues. In germline, CDR1 is MNHNY, CDR2 SVGAGI (reference sequence). The CDR3 sequence: CASSSPDAYEQYF. Here the CDR3 DNA reads TGTGCCAGCAGTTCCCCGGACGCGTACGAGCAGTACTTC.

The CDR3: CAISDTLGLSYEQYF. CDR3 bases: TGTGCCATCAGTGACACCCTCGGCCTTTCCTACGAGCAGTACTTC. The genes are TRBV10-3 and TRBJ2-7; no definite D call. The CDR3 is made up of 15 amino acids. The V gene lost 3 bases and the J gene lost 1 base, with 13 bases spanning the gap. Germline-derived CDR1 and CDR2 are ENHRY and SYGVKD.

V gene TRBV30 combines with J gene TRBJ2-1; perhaps TRBD1 as D (6 bases). CDR3 size: 12 residues. Trimming took off 5 bases at V and 10 bases at J, with 15 bases between the two ends. Germline V gene data show CDR1 as GTSNPN and CDR2 as SVGIG (reference sequence). CDR3 nucleotide sequence: TGTGCCTGGGAACACAGGGTGAAAGAGCAGTTCTTC. Residues: CAWEHRVKEQFF.

In DNA form, the CDR3 reads TGCAGCGTTGAAACCGGGACCGAAGGCTACACCTTC. Amino acids: CSVETGTEGYTF. The rearrangement joins TRBV29-1 to TRBJ1-2, with D possibly being TRBD1 (5 bases). Germline CDR1 reads SQVTM; CDR2 reads ANQGSEA. The CDR3 totals 12 residues. The V end lost 2 bases, the J end lost 8 bases, and 12 bases lay between the germline ends.

The chain combines TRBV20-1 with TRBJ1-5; D ambiguous. The V gene's germline CDR1 is DFQATT and CDR2 SNEGSKA (reference sequence). The CDR3 is 14 amino acids. Trimming stripped 3 bases from V and 1 base from J, with 10 bases between. The CDR3 bases are TGCAGTGCTAGCCCCGACGCGAGCAATCAGCCCCAGCATTTT. It translates to CSASPDASNQPQHF.

V and J are TRBV9 and TRBJ1-1; a possible D gene is TRBD1 (5 bases). CDR3 length: 14 amino acids. Per germline, CDR1 SGDLS and CDR2 YYNGEE. The V end was cut by 0 bases, the J end by 3 bases, with 9 bases between. CDR3 amino acids: CASSVASRDTEAFF. For the CDR3, the DNA is TGTGCCAGCAGCGTAGCTAGCAGGGACACTGAAGCTTTCTTT.

The chain employs TRBV12-3 or TRBV12-4 and TRBJ2-4, with TRBD1 as a possible D gene (6 bases). Trimming took 2 bases from V and 0 from J, leaving 11 bases between them. This CDR3 comprises 16 residues. The CDR3 DNA reads as TGTGCCAGCAGTTTATCCCCAGGGGTAGCCAAAAACATTCAGTACTTC. Translation: CASSLSPGVAKNIQYF.

The chain joins TRBV29-1 to TRBJ1-1; D is ambiguous. Trimming stripped 1 base from V and 2 bases from J, with 11 bases between. The CDR3 consists of 14 residues. From germline, CDR1 is SQVTM and CDR2 ANQGSEA. DNA of the CDR3: TGCAGCGTTGAAGCGATACGGGCCAACACTGAAGCTTTCTTT. This gives the protein CSVEAIRANTEAFF.

J is TRBJ2-1 and V is TRBV6-2 or TRBV6-3; 8 positions match TRBD2. The V gene end was trimmed by 0 bases and the J gene end by 8 bases; junction bases not matched to a gene: 6. This CDR3 is built from 15 residues. Germline loops: CDR1 MNHEY, CDR2 SVGEGT. CDR3 sequence reads: CASSYSGTRSDEQFF. The CDR3, as DNA: TGTGCCAGCAGTTACTCGGGGACTAGAAGCGATGAGCAGTTCTTC.

CDR3 sequence (DNA): TGTGCCAGCAGCCCGGGGGCTAGCGGGACGCCCGAGCAGTACTTC. This codes for CASSPGASGTPEQYF. This chain links TRBV5-6 with TRBJ2-7; TRBD2 matches 9 bases. CDR1 is SGHDT, CDR2 YYEEEE, per germline. The V segment lost 4 bases and the J segment 6 bases; nucleotides outside the gene matches: 11. The CDR3 covers 15 residues.

V and J are TRBV5-1 and TRBJ2-5; the D gene is possibly TRBD2 (7 bases). CDR3 length equals 14 residues. V lost 4 bases and J lost 5, with 15 bases in between. Germline V gene sequence: CDR1 SGHRS, CDR2 YFSETQ. DNA of the CDR3: TGCGCCAGCAGCGACGGGGGGCCGGAGGAGACCCAGTACTTC. Encoded protein: CASSDGGPEETQYF.

The chain recombines TRBV7-9 with TRBJ1-5; maybe TRBD1 (5 bases). V dropped 1 base and J dropped 7 bases, with 14 bases sitting between them. Germline assignment: CDR1 SEHNR and CDR2 FQNEAQ (reference sequence). The CDR3 contains 15 residues. The CDR3 nucleotides read TGTGCCAGCAGCTTAGATTTATCGGGGGACCAGCCCCAGCATTTT. Translating it yields CASSLDLSGDQPQHF. The variable domain in full, with the rest retrieved from reference TRBV7-9 and TRBJ1-5, is DTGVSQNPRHKITKRGQNVTFRCDPISEHNRLYWYRQTLGQGPEFLTYFQNEAQLEKSRLLSDRFSAERPKGSFSTLEIQRTEQGDSAMYLCASSLDLSGDQPQHFGDGTRLSIL.

The CDR3 spells CASSIEAGANVLTF. The CDR3, as DNA: TGTGCCAGTAGTATCGAAGCTGGGGCCAACGTCCTGACTTTC. The chain carries TRBV19 and TRBJ2-6; D gene uncertain. Per germline, CDR1 LNHDA and CDR2 SQIVND (reference sequence). The CDR3 loop spans 14 amino acids. V was clipped by 3 bases and J by 2 bases, with 5 bases between them.

The gene calls are TRBV29-1 and TRBJ1-1, with 7 bases that match TRBD1. CDR1 is SQVTM and CDR2 is ANQGSEA in the germline V gene. After removal of 8 bases from V and 0 bases from J, the junction contained 12 bases not matched to a gene. The CDR3 extends over 15 amino acids. DNA of the CDR3: TGCAGCATTACGATAGGGACAGCCATGAACACTGAAGCTTTCTTT. It translates to CSITIGTAMNTEAFF.

CDR3 region: CASSQELGAGRNEQFF. CDR3 DNA sequence: TGCGCCAGCAGCCAAGAATTGGGGGCTGGCCGCAATGAGCAGTTCTTC. This sequence joins TRBV4-3 and TRBJ2-1, with a tentative D call TRBD1 (6 bases). V was pared by 0 bases and J by 6 bases, with 15 bases between. Per germline, CDR1 LGHNA and CDR2 YSLEER. This CDR3 has 16 residues.

This clonotype was seen a single time. The rearrangement links TRBV14 to TRBJ1-1, with D hard to call. V was clipped by 0 bases and J by 11 bases, with 10 bases between them. CDR1 is SGHDN and CDR2 is FVKESK in the germline V gene. The CDR3 is 12 residues long. The CDR3 is CASSQDIKRAFF. Here the CDR3 DNA reads TGTGCCAGCAGCCAAGACATCAAGAGGGCTTTCTTT.

J is TRBJ2-7 and V is TRBV30; tentatively, D is TRBD2 (6 bases). Trimming took off 4 bases at V and 2 bases at J, with 12 bases between the two ends. The CDR3 length is 13 residues. Germline V gene lookup returns CDR1 GTSNPN and CDR2 SVGIG (reference sequence). The CDR3 DNA sequence: TGTGCCTGGAACGGGAGAGCCCCCTACGAGCAGTACTTC. This sequence encodes CAWNGRAPYEQYF.

V is TRBV5-1 and J is TRBJ2-1; TRBD2 aligns across 9 bases. Germline values: CDR1 SGHRS, CDR2 YFSETQ. CDR3 size: 16 residues. The V gene end was trimmed by 4 bases and the J gene end by 7 bases; junction bases not matched to a gene: 12. The CDR3, as DNA: TGCGCCAGCAGCCCCCGGGGCGGGGGGGCGGGTAATGAGCAGTTCTTC. Translated: CASSPRGGGAGNEQFF. Together with reference TRBV5-1 and TRBJ2-1, the CDR3 gives the full variable domain: KAGVTQTPRYLIKTRGQQVTLSCSPISGHRSVSWYQQTPGQGLQFLFEYFSETQRNKGNFPGRFSGRQFSNSRSEMNVSTLELGDSALYLCASSPRGGGAGNEQFFGPGTRLTVL.

The chain is built from TRBV3-1 and TRBJ1-1; weak D call: TRBD1 (6 bases). This CDR3 comprises 14 residues. The ends were cut back, 6 bases at V and 1 base at J, with 12 bases in the middle. CDR1 is LGHDT, CDR2 YNNKEL, per germline (reference sequence). The CDR3 sequence is CASRARGGNTEAFF. The CDR3 nucleotides are TGTGCCAGCAGGGCGAGGGGGGGGAACACTGAAGCTTTCTTT.

Here the CDR3 reads CASSFGTDYEQYF. The CDR3 coding sequence is TGTGCCAGCAGTTTCGGTACTGATTACGAGCAGTACTTC. The rearrangement links TRBV12-3 or TRBV12-4 to TRBJ2-7, with unresolved D. Trimming cost V 3 bases and J 4 bases, with 10 bases left between them. The CDR3 length is 13 residues.